This is a list of T cell receptor beta chains from one sample in a study of cytomegalovirus exposure and HLA in healthy donors. The protocol was immunoSEQ multiplex PCR, while the TCRdb copy is restricted to in-frame clones and leaves out a portion. The sample yields around 190,000 clones, roughly four fifths seen once. The sample comprised PBMCs. The receptors come from a man in his thirties or forties in good health and CMV-seronegative. The CDR3 runs from the conserved cysteine through the conserved F or W. Each record gives: J gene, clone size, V gene, D gene, CDR3 DNA, CDR3 protein. D genes are given only for firm matches. Clone size is shown for a subset of rows, as once, few, many or a class of expanded clone.

J gene: TRBJ2-5
clone size: .
V gene: TRBV19
D gene: .
CDR3 DNA: TGTGCCAGTAGGGACTCAGGAATCGCAGAAGAGACCCAGTACTTC
CDR3 protein: CASRDSGIAEETQYF

J gene: TRBJ2-7
clone size: .
V gene: TRBV9
D gene: TRBD2
CDR3 DNA: TGTGCCAGCAGCGGGCGGACTAGCGGGCTTAACGAGCAGTACTTC
CDR3 protein: CASSGRTSGLNEQYF

J gene: TRBJ1-2
clone size: .
V gene: TRBV6-5
D gene: TRBD1
CDR3 DNA: TGTGCCAGCAGTCAACGAACAGGGGGTAGCTATGGCTACACCTTC
CDR3 protein: CASSQRTGGSYGYTF

J gene: TRBJ2-5
clone size: .
V gene: TRBV7-2
D gene: TRBD2
CDR3 DNA: TGTGCCAGTATGTTCGCGGGAGTAGAGACCCAGTACTTC
CDR3 protein: CASMFAGVETQYF

J gene: TRBJ2-3
clone size: .
V gene: TRBV2
D gene: .
CDR3 DNA: TGTGCCAGCAGTGACACTAGTGGGTTTGTGGATACGCAGTATTTT
CDR3 protein: CASSDTSGFVDTQYF

J gene: TRBJ2-7
clone size: .
V gene: TRBV5-6
D gene: TRBD1
CDR3 DNA: TGTGCCAGCAGATCCCGGGACAGCTACGAGCAGTACTTC
CDR3 protein: CASRSRDSYEQYF

J gene: TRBJ1-1
clone size: .
V gene: TRBV19
D gene: TRBD1
CDR3 DNA: TGTGCCAGTATTGGACAGGGGGCTTGGAACACTGAAGCTTTCTTT
CDR3 protein: CASIGQGAWNTEAFF

J gene: TRBJ2-2
clone size: few
V gene: TRBV19
D gene: .
CDR3 DNA: TGTGCCAGTAGTCCCTCAGGCAGGGAGCTGTTTTTT
CDR3 protein: CASSPSGRELFF

J gene: TRBJ2-7
clone size: .
V gene: TRBV6-6
D gene: .
CDR3 DNA: TGTGCCAGCACCACACGGGCAGGGTTTTACGAGCAGTACTTC
CDR3 protein: CASTTRAGFYEQYF

J gene: TRBJ2-2
clone size: once
V gene: TRBV7-9
D gene: .
CDR3 DNA: TGTGCCAGCAGCCCAAACCCAACTAGCCCTAAGGAGCTGTTTTTT
CDR3 protein: CASSPNPTSPKELFF

J gene: TRBJ2-2
clone size: .
V gene: TRBV6-1
D gene: TRBD1
CDR3 DNA: TGTGCCAGCAGTGAGGCTTCCAGGGGGCAGACCGGGGAGCTGTTTTTT
CDR3 protein: CASSEASRGQTGELFF

J gene: TRBJ1-1
clone size: .
V gene: TRBV9
D gene: TRBD1
CDR3 DNA: TGTGCCAGCAGCGTACTCCGAGGACAGGGGGACACTGAAGCTTTCTTT
CDR3 protein: CASSVLRGQGDTEAFF

J gene: TRBJ2-5
clone size: .
V gene: TRBV5-1
D gene: TRBD1
CDR3 DNA: TGCGCCAGCAGACCAGGACAGGGGAGGGGCCAAGAGACCCAGTACTTC
CDR3 protein: CASRPGQGRGQETQYF

J gene: TRBJ2-1
clone size: .
V gene: TRBV19
D gene: TRBD2
CDR3 DNA: TGTGCCAGTAGTCCTCTCCTAGCGGGACCCTCCTACAATGAGCAGTTCTTC
CDR3 protein: CASSPLLAGPSYNEQFF

J gene: TRBJ2-7
clone size: .
V gene: TRBV7-9
D gene: TRBD2
CDR3 DNA: TGTGCCAGCAGCTTCCTGACTAGCGGGAGTTCCTACGAGCAGTACTTC
CDR3 protein: CASSFLTSGSSYEQYF

J gene: TRBJ2-1
clone size: few
V gene: TRBV5-6
D gene: TRBD2
CDR3 DNA: TGTGCCAGCAGCTGGAGACTAAGCGGGAGGGCCCCGATTTCCAATGAGCAGTTCTTC
CDR3 protein: CASSWRLSGRAPISNEQFF

J gene: TRBJ2-5
clone size: .
V gene: TRBV29-1
D gene: TRBD1
CDR3 DNA: TGCAGCGTTGAAGGCGGACAGGGCCTTTGGGAAGAGACCCAGTACTTC
CDR3 protein: CSVEGGQGLWEETQYF

J gene: TRBJ2-5
clone size: .
V gene: TRBV7-2
D gene: TRBD1
CDR3 DNA: TGTGCCAGCAGCTTAAACAGGGGCGTTGATAAGCAGTACTTC
CDR3 protein: CASSLNRGVDKQYF

J gene: TRBJ2-7
clone size: few
V gene: TRBV27
D gene: TRBD1
CDR3 DNA: TGTGCCAGCAGCCAAGGGACAGAGGGTTACGAGCAGTACTTC
CDR3 protein: CASSQGTEGYEQYF

J gene: TRBJ2-3
clone size: .
V gene: TRBV5-4
D gene: TRBD2
CDR3 DNA: TGTGCCAGCAGCTTGGGACTAGCGGGAGGAAATACGCAGTATTTT
CDR3 protein: CASSLGLAGGNTQYF

J gene: TRBJ1-1
clone size: .
V gene: TRBV5-1
D gene: TRBD1
CDR3 DNA: TGCGCCAGCAGCTTGGTGGGGACAGGGTTGAACACTGAAGCTTTCTTT
CDR3 protein: CASSLVGTGLNTEAFF

J gene: TRBJ2-2
clone size: once
V gene: TRBV6-6
D gene: .
CDR3 DNA: TGTGCCAGCAGCCCCTTTATGGCGACTAACACCGGGGAGCTGTTTTTT
CDR3 protein: CASSPFMATNTGELFF

J gene: TRBJ1-3
clone size: once
V gene: TRBV2
D gene: .
CDR3 DNA: TGTGCCAGCAGCGTTACAGGTTCCTCTGGAAACACCATATATTTT
CDR3 protein: CASSVTGSSGNTIYF

J gene: TRBJ1-1
clone size: .
V gene: TRBV5-1
D gene: TRBD1
CDR3 DNA: TGCGCCAGCAGCTACGGACAGGGTATGAATGCTTTCTTT
CDR3 protein: CASSYGQGMNAFF

J gene: TRBJ2-7
clone size: .
V gene: TRBV19
D gene: .
CDR3 DNA: TGTGCCAGTAGTCTACAGGGAGCCTACGAGCAGTACTTC
CDR3 protein: CASSLQGAYEQYF

J gene: TRBJ2-5
clone size: .
V gene: TRBV6-5
D gene: TRBD2
CDR3 DNA: TGTGCCAGCAGCCCCGGGACTAGCGACCAACGGACCCAGTACTTC
CDR3 protein: CASSPGTSDQRTQYF

J gene: TRBJ1-4
clone size: .
V gene: TRBV6-1
D gene: .
CDR3 DNA: TGTGCCAGCGCCCGGGGTGCAACTAATGAAAAACTGTTTTTT
CDR3 protein: CASARGATNEKLFF

J gene: TRBJ2-7
clone size: .
V gene: TRBV9
D gene: .
CDR3 DNA: TGTGCCAGCAGCGTAGGTTCACTGAATCTCTACGAGCAGTACTTC
CDR3 protein: CASSVGSLNLYEQYF

J gene: TRBJ1-1
clone size: .
V gene: TRBV30
D gene: .
CDR3 DNA: TGTGCCTGGAGTGTGAAGGGGCAGAACACTGAAGCTTTCTTT
CDR3 protein: CAWSVKGQNTEAFF

J gene: TRBJ2-1
clone size: .
V gene: TRBV28
D gene: .
CDR3 DNA: TGTGCCAGCAGCCTGGGACTCCGTGGGGTTAGGCAGTTCTTC
CDR3 protein: CASSLGLRGVRQFF

J gene: TRBJ2-1
clone size: .
V gene: TRBV5-1
D gene: TRBD2
CDR3 DNA: TGCGCCAGCAGACTAGCGGGAGGACTTTACAATGAGCAGTTCTTC
CDR3 protein: CASRLAGGLYNEQFF

J gene: TRBJ2-7
clone size: .
V gene: TRBV10-3
D gene: .
CDR3 DNA: TGTGCCATCAGTTCCAAATTGGACGGGAGCTCCTACGAGCAGTACTTC
CDR3 protein: CAISSKLDGSSYEQYF

J gene: TRBJ1-5
clone size: .
V gene: TRBV27
D gene: TRBD1
CDR3 DNA: TGTGCCAGCAGTTTCTCAGGGGGGAGTCAGCCCCAGCATTTT
CDR3 protein: CASSFSGGSQPQHF

J gene: TRBJ2-3
clone size: .
V gene: TRBV4-1
D gene: .
CDR3 DNA: TGCGCCAGCAGCCAAGATTTCGGGGGTTATACCACAGATACGCAGTATTTT
CDR3 protein: CASSQDFGGYTTDTQYF

J gene: TRBJ1-4
clone size: few
V gene: TRBV11-2
D gene: TRBD1
CDR3 DNA: TGTGCCAGCAGCCTGGGACAGGGGGGAACTAATGAAAAACTGTTTTTT
CDR3 protein: CASSLGQGGTNEKLFF

J gene: TRBJ2-7
clone size: .
V gene: TRBV27
D gene: TRBD2
CDR3 DNA: TGTGCCAGCAGCTCTCTGCGGGGCGGGAGCTCCTACGAGCAGTACTTC
CDR3 protein: CASSSLRGGSSYEQYF

J gene: TRBJ2-7
clone size: .
V gene: TRBV5-5
D gene: TRBD1
CDR3 DNA: TGTGCCAGCAGCAGCTGGACAGGGGCCTACGAGCAGTACTTC
CDR3 protein: CASSSWTGAYEQYF